The 5 T cell receptor beta chains listed next were all sequenced from one sample in a study of vaccination effects on CD4 cells after COVID-19. For these TCRs, the target antigens are not known. Data came from immunoSEQ multiplex PCR; TCRdb stores just in-frame clones and leaves some out. Among tens of thousands of clones listed, 70% to 75% were seen once. ViraFEST expansion of antigen-specific CD4+ T cells with viral peptide pools preceded sequencing. Investigators separated out CD4+ T cells once around 11 days of culture had passed. Of the BNT162b2 and mRNA-1273 vaccines, participants received two doses of one or the other. Sample: CD4+ T cells from PBMCs cultured with HCoV-229E spike peptides, taken after COVID-19 vaccination. The origin of the receptors is a human donor who received a COVID-19 vaccine.

The chain has TRBV11-3 and TRBJ1-1, with TRBD1 matching 9 bases. The CDR3 covers 14 residues. Per the germline V gene, CDR1 is SGHNT and CDR2 is YENEEA. With V trimmed by 7 bases and J by 4 bases, 7 bases remained unmatched. CDR3 loop: CASTMGQGPTEAFF. In DNA form, the CDR3 reads TGTGCCAGCACCATGGGACAGGGCCCCACTGAAGCTTTCTTT.

Turning to this clone: One end of the junction varies from germline; a read error may be responsible. This chain connects TRBV5-1 to TRBJ1-1, with 8 bases that match TRBD1. The CDR3 loop spans 13 amino acids. The V gene's germline CDR1 is SGHRS and CDR2 YFSETQ. The chain's CDR3 is CASSIDRGQKGVF. The CDR3 bases are TGCGCCAGCAGCATTGACAGGGGCCAGAAAGGAGTCTTT.

This clone occurred once. The chain employs TRBV5-6 and TRBJ2-2, with D uncertain. The CDR3 totals 13 residues. Germline CDR1 SGHDT, CDR2 YYEEEE. Trimming removed 0 bases from V and 7 bases from J, with 7 bases in between. The CDR3 sequence: CASSLASGGELFF. CDR3 bases: TGTGCCAGCAGCTTGGCATCAGGCGGGGAGCTGTTTTTT.

V and J are TRBV5-4 and TRBJ1-1; 8 nucleotides agree with TRBD1. Per the germline V gene, CDR1 is SGHNT and CDR2 is YYREEE (reference sequence). V was clipped by 5 bases and J by 0 bases; unmatched bases: 6. The CDR3 extends over 15 amino acids. CDR3 in amino acids: CASRDRVSLNTEAFF. CDR3 nucleotides: TGTGCCAGCAGGGACAGGGTGAGTTTGAACACTGAAGCTTTCTTT.

This chain connects TRBV9 to TRBJ2-6, with D unresolved. Germline V gene sequence: CDR1 SGDLS, CDR2 YYNGEE. This CDR3 is 15 amino acids long. Trimming cost V 1 base and J 0 bases, with 5 bases left between them. The CDR3 here is CASSVPRSGANVLTF. The CDR3 DNA follows: TGTGCCAGCAGCGTACCGCGCTCTGGGGCCAACGTCCTGACTTTC. Full variable domain (rest looked up from reference TRBV9 and TRBJ2-6): DSGVTQTPKHLITATGQRVTLRCSPRSGDLSVYWYQQSLDQGLQFLIQYYNGEERAKGNILERFSAQQFPDLHSELNLSSLELGDSALYFCASSVPRSGANVLTFGAGSRLTVL.